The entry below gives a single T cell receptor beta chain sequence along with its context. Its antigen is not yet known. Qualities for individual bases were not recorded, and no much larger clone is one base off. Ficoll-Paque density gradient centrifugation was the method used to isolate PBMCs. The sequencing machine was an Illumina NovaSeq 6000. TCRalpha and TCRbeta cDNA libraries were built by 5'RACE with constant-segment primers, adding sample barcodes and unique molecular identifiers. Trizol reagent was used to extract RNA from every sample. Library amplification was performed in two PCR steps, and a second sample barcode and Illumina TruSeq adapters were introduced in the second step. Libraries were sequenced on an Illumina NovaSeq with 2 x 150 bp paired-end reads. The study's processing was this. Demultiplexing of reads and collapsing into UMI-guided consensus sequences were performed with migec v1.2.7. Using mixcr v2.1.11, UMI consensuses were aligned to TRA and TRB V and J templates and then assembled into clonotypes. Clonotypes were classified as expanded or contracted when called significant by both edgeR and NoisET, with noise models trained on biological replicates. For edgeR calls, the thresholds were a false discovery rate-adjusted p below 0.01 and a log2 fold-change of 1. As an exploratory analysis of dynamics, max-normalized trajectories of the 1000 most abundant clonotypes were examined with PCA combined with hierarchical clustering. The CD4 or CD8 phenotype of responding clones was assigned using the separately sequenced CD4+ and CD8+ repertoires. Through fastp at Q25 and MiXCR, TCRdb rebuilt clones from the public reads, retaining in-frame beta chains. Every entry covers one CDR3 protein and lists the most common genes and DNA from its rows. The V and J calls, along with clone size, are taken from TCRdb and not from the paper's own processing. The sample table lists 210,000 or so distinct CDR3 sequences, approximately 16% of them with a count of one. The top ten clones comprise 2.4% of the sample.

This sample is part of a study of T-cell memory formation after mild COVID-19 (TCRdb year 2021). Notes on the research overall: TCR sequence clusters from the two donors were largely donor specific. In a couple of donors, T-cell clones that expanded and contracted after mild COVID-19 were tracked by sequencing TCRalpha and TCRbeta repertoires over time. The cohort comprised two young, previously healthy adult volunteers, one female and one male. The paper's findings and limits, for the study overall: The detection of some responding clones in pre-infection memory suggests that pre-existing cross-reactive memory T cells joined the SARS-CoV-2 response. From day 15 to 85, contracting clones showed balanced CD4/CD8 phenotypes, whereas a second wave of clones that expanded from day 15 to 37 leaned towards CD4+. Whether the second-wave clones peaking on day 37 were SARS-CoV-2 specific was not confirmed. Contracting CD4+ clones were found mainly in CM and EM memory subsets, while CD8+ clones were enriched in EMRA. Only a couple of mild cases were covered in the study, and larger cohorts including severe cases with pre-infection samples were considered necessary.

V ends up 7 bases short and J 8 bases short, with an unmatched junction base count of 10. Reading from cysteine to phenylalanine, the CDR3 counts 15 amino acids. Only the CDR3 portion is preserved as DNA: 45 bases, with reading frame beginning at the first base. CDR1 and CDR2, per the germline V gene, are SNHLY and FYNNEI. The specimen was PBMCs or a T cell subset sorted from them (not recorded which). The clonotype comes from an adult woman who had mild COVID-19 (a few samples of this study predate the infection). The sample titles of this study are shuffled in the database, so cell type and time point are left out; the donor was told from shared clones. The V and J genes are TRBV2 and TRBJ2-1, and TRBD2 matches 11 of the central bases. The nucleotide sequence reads TGTGCCAGCACCCTCGGGACTAGCGGCAGGGATGAGCAGTTCTTC. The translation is CASTLGTSGRDEQFF. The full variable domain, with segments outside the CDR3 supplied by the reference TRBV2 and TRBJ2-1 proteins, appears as EPEVTQTPSHQVTQMGQEVILRCVPISNHLYFYWYRQILGQKVEFLVSFYNNEISEKSEIFDDQFSVERPDGSNFTLKIRSTKLEDSAMYFCASTLGTSGRDEQFFGPGTRLTVL.